This entry lists 30 T cell receptor beta chains sequenced from one sample in a study of beta chain features in type 1 diabetes. Regarding the study as a whole: Researchers report that Type 1 diabetes patients had moderately but significantly shorter TCRB CDR3s across all four CD4+ subsets.

These TCRs are of unknown antigen specificity. Expressed TCRB transcripts were sequenced after all isolated RNA was converted to cDNA. Method: immunoSEQ multiplex PCR; TCRdb's copy keeps in-frame clones and lacks some. The data show roughly 220,000 clones, roughly 17% seen once. Sequencing was carried out using naive CD4+ T cells from blood. These receptors were taken from a man in his thirties or forties with type 1 diabetes.

This clone was counted only a few times. This chain links TRBV7-9 with TRBJ2-7, with TRBD2 matching over 8 bases. The CDR3 loop spans 15 amino acids. J gave up 6 bases and V 1 base, and 8 bases lay outside the gene matches. The germline CDR1 and CDR2 sequences are SEHNR and FQNEAQ (reference sequence). In DNA form, the CDR3 reads TGTGCCAGCAGCTTAGGAACGGGAGGGAATGGCGAGCAGTACTTC. Amino acids: CASSLGTGGNGEQYF.

This clone was found a few times. The V gene is TRBV30, the J gene TRBJ1-2; D remains unclear. V lost 0 bases, J lost 5 bases, and 7 bases lay in between. The CDR3 sequence is 12 residues long. Germline V gives CDR1 GTSNPN, CDR2 SVGIG (reference sequence). The CDR3 here is CAWSVTEYGYTF. CDR3 sequence (DNA): TGTGCCTGGAGTGTAACGGAGTATGGCTACACCTTC.

This clone came up a few times. V usage is TRBV5-6 and J usage is TRBJ2-5; D uncertain. Trimming removed 1 base from V and 1 base from J, with 8 bases in between. This CDR3 is 14 amino acids long. Germline V gene sequence: CDR1 SGHDT, CDR2 YYEEEE. The DNA for the CDR3 is TGTGCCAGCAGCTTGAGAGACGGCCAAGAGACCCAGTACTTC. Protein: CASSLRDGQETQYF.

In its sample, this clone was seen a few times. The V and J genes are TRBV19 and TRBJ2-5; TRBD2 matches at 12 bases. Looked up from germline, CDR1 is LNHDA and CDR2 is SQIVND (reference sequence). Trimming cost V 3 bases and J 4 bases; bases outside gene matches: 6. This CDR3 region has 16 residues. The CDR3 nucleotides are TGTGCCAGTAGTATGACTAGCGGGAGAGGGGCAGAGACCCAGTACTTC. Its protein product is CASSMTSGRGAETQYF.

This clone occurred a few times. V gene TRBV5-1 combines with J gene TRBJ2-1; perhaps TRBD2 as D (6 bases). Germline CDR1 SGHRS, CDR2 YFSETQ. The CDR3 extends over 15 amino acids. Deletions cut 5 bases from V and 0 bases from J, with 12 bases between. CDR3 nucleotide sequence: TGCGCCAGCAGGGCCTCTAGCGACTCCTACAATGAGCAGTTCTTC. Amino acids: CASRASSDSYNEQFF.

This clone occurred a few times. This chain links TRBV29-1 with TRBJ2-7; 7 bases map to TRBD2. The length of the CDR3 is 14 residues. Per germline, CDR1 SQVTM and CDR2 ANQGSEA. The V segment lost 6 bases and the J segment 3 bases; nucleotides outside the gene matches: 11. The CDR3 bases are TGCAGCGTGGGCAGGGAGGGCATGTACTACGAGCAGTACTTC. Translating it yields CSVGREGMYYEQYF.

Remarks on this clone: Other DNA variants within this sample encode the same CDR3. The J gene is TRBJ1-4, the V gene TRBV29-1; D unclear. The CDR3 is 13 residues long. Trimming left V 4 bases short and J 0 bases short, with 6 bases between. Germline CDR1 and CDR2: SQVTM and ANQGSEA. The CDR3 DNA is TGCAGCGTTGGAGGTGCAACTAATGAAAAACTGTTTTTT. It encodes CSVGGATNEKLFF.

The genes are TRBV29-1 and TRBJ2-7; 14 bases are shared with TRBD2. J was trimmed by 2 bases and V by 4 bases; bases with no gene match: 13. The CDR3 extends over 18 amino acids. Germline V gives CDR1 SQVTM, CDR2 ANQGSEA. CDR3 sequence reads: CSVARRLAGGPKTYEQYF. The CDR3 DNA reads TGCAGCGTTGCCAGGAGACTAGCGGGAGGGCCCAAAACCTACGAGCAGTACTTC.

The CDR3 sequence is CASSTGTGRIEGHEQYF. CDR3 sequence (DNA): TGTGCCAGCAGTACGGGGACAGGGCGAATAGAGGGCCACGAGCAGTACTTC. The chain uses TRBV25-1 and TRBJ2-7, with 9 bases identical to TRBD1. This CDR3 has 17 residues. CDR1 MGHDK and CDR2 SYGVNS come from the germline V gene. Unmatched junction bases numbered 16, after V lost 5 bases and J lost 5 bases.

This clone has a handful of counts. The chain uses TRBV6-1 and TRBJ2-3, with D unresolved. Trimming took off 6 bases at V and 9 bases at J, with 10 bases between the two ends. This CDR3 is built from 11 residues. Germline assignment: CDR1 MNHNS and CDR2 SASEGT. The CDR3 is CASSPRQTQYF. CDR3 nucleotide sequence: TGTGCCAGCAGCCCGCGGCAAACGCAGTATTTT.

This clone has more than one count but fewer than ten. The rearrangement uses TRBV7-2 and TRBJ1-1, with 7 bases fitting TRBD1. This CDR3 has 15 residues. Germline CDR1 and CDR2: SGHTA and FQGNSA. The ends lost 3 bases at V and 4 bases at J; junction bases unmatched: 8. The CDR3 loop reads CASSFRQGSTTEAFF. Written as DNA, the CDR3 is TGTGCCAGCAGCTTTAGACAGGGAAGTACCACTGAAGCTTTCTTT.

This clone appeared a few times. Additional DNA sequences in this sample encode the identical CDR3. The chain links TRBV7-2 to TRBJ2-1; tentative D call: TRBD2 (6 bases). Per the germline V gene, CDR1 is SGHTA and CDR2 is FQGNSA. The CDR3 loop spans 16 amino acids. V was clipped by 2 bases and J by 0 bases, with 11 bases between them. The CDR3 spells CASSLSSGSSYNEQFF. The CDR3 DNA reads as TGTGCCAGCAGCTTAAGTAGCGGAAGCTCCTACAATGAGCAGTTCTTC.

This clone was found a few times. V and J are TRBV9 and TRBJ2-1, with a possible D match to TRBD2 (5 bases). This CDR3 contains 14 residues. V was shortened by 1 base and J by 6 bases, with 11 bases between the two germline ends. Germline V lookup: CDR1 SGDLS, CDR2 YYNGEE. CDR3 nucleotides: TGTGCCAGCAGCGTATCCACTAGTCCCAATGAGCAGTTCTTC. It codes for CASSVSTSPNEQFF.

The chain couples TRBV18 to TRBJ2-1; D call uncertain. The V and J ends lost 2 bases and 7 bases respectively, with 9 bases between them. CDR3 length equals 13 residues. Per germline, CDR1 KGHSH and CDR2 LQKENI. The DNA of the CDR3 is TGTGCCAGCTCACCAGGGTTGGATAATGAGCAGTTCTTC. It is translated as CASSPGLDNEQFF.

The CDR3 loop is CSAPGQGIQHF. The CDR3 coding sequence is TGCAGTGCTCCGGGACAGGGGATCCAGCATTTT. The chain is built from TRBV20-1 and TRBJ1-5, with TRBD1 identical over 10 bases. The CDR3 is 11 residues long. CDR1 DFQATT and CDR2 SNEGSKA come from the germline V gene (reference sequence). V was pared by 5 bases and J by 12 bases, with 4 bases of the junction left unmatched.

V and J are TRBV7-7 and TRBJ2-3; D not certain. This CDR3 contains 14 residues. Germline assignment: CDR1 SSHAT and CDR2 FNYEAQ (reference sequence). V shed 5 bases and J shed 1 base, with 10 bases lying between them. CDR3 residues: CASSPHWGTDTQYF. The CDR3 bases are TGTGCCAGCAGCCCCCACTGGGGCACAGATACGCAGTATTTT.

This clone was observed a few times. The chain has TRBV29-1 and TRBJ2-6; tentative D call: TRBD1 (5 bases). The germline V gene encodes CDR1 SQVTM and CDR2 ANQGSEA. Between the trimmed V and J ends, which lost 5 bases and 0 bases, there was a span of 11 bases. The CDR3 loop spans 15 amino acids. CDR3 sequence: CSVQGIHSGANVLTF. CDR3 DNA sequence: TGCAGCGTTCAGGGTATACACTCTGGGGCCAACGTCCTGACTTTC.

The gene calls are TRBV30 and TRBJ1-2; D is unclear. This CDR3 is built from 15 residues. Germline lookup yields CDR1 GTSNPN and CDR2 SVGIG (reference sequence). V was pared by 0 bases and J by 4 bases, with 15 bases between. The CDR3 is CAWSVPRRDSYGYTF. The CDR3 coding sequence is TGTGCCTGGAGTGTACCCCGGCGTGATAGCTATGGCTACACCTTC.

This clone was detected once. The V and J genes are TRBV7-8 and TRBJ2-5, with no clear D. The germline V and J ends were trimmed by 8 bases and 0 bases, with 10 bases remaining between them. CDR3 length: 13 amino acids. Germline CDR1 SGHVS, CDR2 FQNEAQ. The CDR3 DNA is TGTGCCAGCGCGTGGCCTGACCAAGAGACCCAGTACTTC. As protein: CASAWPDQETQYF.

Points on this clone: Other DNA sequences in this specimen translate into the identical CDR3. The chain couples TRBV7-2 to TRBJ2-5; D ambiguous. Trimming removed 2 bases at V and 1 base at J, with 8 bases between. The CDR3 length is 14 residues. Germline-derived CDR1 and CDR2 are SGHTA and FQGNSA. CDR3 sequence (DNA): TGTGCCAGCAGCTTAAGTGGCAGCCAAGAGACCCAGTACTTC. This gives the protein CASSLSGSQETQYF.

This clone was counted between two and nine times. The J gene is TRBJ2-7, the V gene TRBV9, with D possibly matching TRBD2 (7 bases). The V gene's germline CDR1 is SGDLS and CDR2 YYNGEE. The CDR3 extends over 14 amino acids. The ends were cut back, 5 bases at V and 3 bases at J, with 15 bases in the middle. The CDR3 DNA reads as TGTGCCAGCAGTTCTGGGGGCGGGAGCTACGAGCAGTACTTC. Translating it yields CASSSGGGSYEQYF. The variable domain in full, with the rest retrieved from reference TRBV9 and TRBJ2-7, is DSGVTQTPKHLITATGQRVTLRCSPRSGDLSVYWYQQSLDQGLQFLIQYYNGEERAKGNILERFSAQQFPDLHSELNLSSLELGDSALYFCASSSGGGSYEQYFGPGTRLTVT.

The chain recombines TRBV20-1 with TRBJ2-7, with a weak D call TRBD2 (6 bases). CDR3 length equals 11 residues. Trimming stripped 8 bases from V and 4 bases from J, with 12 bases between. Germline values: CDR1 DFQATT, CDR2 SNEGSKA (reference sequence). For the CDR3, the DNA is TGCAGTTCCGGGAGTTTTTACGAGCAGTACTTC. Its translation is CSSGSFYEQYF.

This clone has just a few counts. The rearrangement uses TRBV7-2 and TRBJ2-3; the D is unclear. CDR1 is SGHTA and CDR2 is FQGNSA in the germline V gene. This CDR3 has 13 residues. V was clipped by 3 bases and J by 3 bases, with 7 bases between them. The CDR3 sequence: CASSFDWTDTQYF. The CDR3 nucleotides are TGTGCCAGCAGCTTCGACTGGACAGATACGCAGTATTTT.

This chain joins TRBV14 and TRBJ2-1; possibly TRBD1 for D (6 bases). V dropped 4 bases and J dropped 1 base, with 26 bases sitting between them. Germline V gene lookup returns CDR1 SGHDN and CDR2 FVKESK. The length of the CDR3 is 20 residues. The CDR3 coding sequence is TGTGCCAGCAGCCTACATACAGGGCTCGGACTCCCCATGTCCTACAATGAGCAGTTCTTC. Translating it yields CASSLHTGLGLPMSYNEQFF.

This clone was counted only a few times. V usage is TRBV9 and J usage is TRBJ2-5; D possibly corresponds to TRBD2 (5 bases). Trimming stripped 4 bases from V and 2 bases from J, with 9 bases between. Per germline, CDR1 SGDLS and CDR2 YYNGEE. This CDR3 comprises 13 residues. As DNA, the CDR3 is TGTGCCAGCAGCACGGACTTACAAGAGACCCAGTACTTC. Amino acid sequence: CASSTDLQETQYF.

This CDR3 reads CAWSGSIEAFF. CDR3 DNA sequence: TGTGCCTGGAGTGGGAGTATTGAAGCTTTCTTT. The chain recombines TRBV30 with TRBJ1-1; no definite D call. The CDR3 is made up of 11 amino acids. V lost 1 base, J lost 7 bases, and 7 bases lay in between. The V gene's germline CDR1 is GTSNPN and CDR2 SVGIG (reference sequence).

CDR3 sequence: CASSRTSAELGDTQYF. CDR3 sequence (DNA): TGTGCCAGCAGTCGGACTAGCGCGGAATTAGGAGATACGCAGTATTTT. The V call is TRBV6-6, the J call TRBJ2-3; TRBD2 matches at 9 bases. V shed 5 bases and J 5 bases; nucleotides not matched to a gene: 11. Per germline, CDR1 MNHNY and CDR2 SVGAGI (reference sequence). This CDR3 has 16 residues.

This sequence joins TRBV5-6 and TRBJ2-7, with D possibly matching TRBD1 (6 bases). With 0 bases removed from V and 2 bases from J, the gap between germline ends came to 15 bases. This CDR3 is built from 16 residues. Germline V CDR1 and CDR2: SGHDT, YYEEEE. The CDR3 spells CASSLVGAGAAYEQYF. For the CDR3, the DNA is TGTGCCAGCAGCTTGGTAGGGGCAGGGGCGGCCTACGAGCAGTACTTC.

This clone has just a few counts. As DNA, the CDR3 is TGTGCCAGTAACTCGGACGGGGACTATGGCTACACCTTC. It translates to CASNSDGDYGYTF. The chain joins TRBV19 to TRBJ1-2; no clear D gene. V dropped 7 bases and J dropped 3 bases, with 12 bases sitting between them. The germline V gene has CDR1 LNHDA and CDR2 SQIVND (reference sequence). The CDR3 has 13 amino acids.

In its sample, this clone was seen a few times. The chain is built from TRBV21-1 and TRBJ2-6; the table's TRBD1 call for D was not verified on the DNA. TRBV21-1 is a documented pseudogene. This CDR3 region has 15 residues. CDR3 DNA sequence: TGTGCCAGCAGCTTGGACAGCTCTGGGGCCAACGTCCTGACTTTC. Protein sequence: CASSLDSSGANVLTF.